Listed here are 10 T cell receptor beta chains from one sample, sequenced in a study of early T cells in non-severe SARS-CoV-2 infection. TCRdb re-analysed the 5' RACE reads in MiXCR, keeping a single row per CDR3 protein. The sample includes approximately 98,000 distinct CDR3 sequences, roughly an eighth of them seen just once. Input material: whole blood. The source is an adult who was a healthcare worker with PCR-confirmed SARS-CoV-2 infection or an uninfected control (not recorded which).

This clonotype showed up just a few times. The genes are TRBV11-3 and TRBJ2-7; 14 bases align to TRBD2. The CDR3 is 16 residues long. J was trimmed by 2 bases and V by 5 bases; bases with no gene match: 5. Germline V gene lookup returns CDR1 SGHNT and CDR2 YENEEA. This chain's CDR3 is CASSEGLAGGTYEQYF. For the CDR3, the DNA is TGTGCCAGCAGCGAAGGACTAGCGGGAGGTACCTACGAGCAGTACTTC. The full variable domain, completed using reference TRBV11-3 and TRBJ2-7, is EAGVVQSPRYKIIEKKQPVAFWCNPISGHNTLYWYLQNLGQGPELLIRYENEEAVDDSQLPKDRFSAERLKGVDSTLKIQPAELGDSAVYLCASSEGLAGGTYEQYFGPGTRLTVT.

The genes are TRBV19 and TRBJ2-7; 7 positions agree with TRBD2. The V gene's germline CDR1 is LNHDA and CDR2 SQIVND (reference sequence). The CDR3 is made up of 15 amino acids. V dropped 5 bases and J dropped 3; count of bases not matched to a gene: 10. The CDR3 region is CASSASGTKNYEQYF. The CDR3 coding sequence is TGTGCCAGTAGTGCTTCCGGGACTAAAAACTACGAGCAGTACTTC.

The chain couples TRBV7-6 to TRBJ2-5; D may be TRBD2 (5 bases). The germline gives CDR1 SGHVS, CDR2 FNYEAQ. The CDR3 spans 14 residues. Trimming removed 3 bases at V and 0 bases at J, with 8 bases between. The CDR3: CASSFRGNQETQYF. The CDR3 DNA reads TGTGCCAGCAGCTTCCGGGGAAACCAAGAGACCCAGTACTTC. Variable domain in full (rest from reference TRBV7-6 and TRBJ2-5): GAGVSQSPRYKVTKRGQDVALRCDPISGHVSLYWYRQALGQGPEFLTYFNYEAQQDKSGLPNDRFSAERPEGSISTLTIQRTEQRDSAMYRCASSFRGNQETQYFGPGTRLLVL.

As regards this clonotype: Likely a read error: the CDR3 ends without its conserved phenylalanine or tryptophan. The chain combines TRBV5-1 with TRBJ2-2; D is unresolved. Germline CDR1 is SGHRS and CDR2 is YFSETQ. CDR3 length: 15 residues. Trimming left V 2 bases short and J 0 bases short, with 8 bases between. The CDR3 is CASSLGAANTGELFS. CDR3 sequence (DNA): TGCGCCAGCAGCTTAGGCGCGGCGAACACCGGGGAGCTGTTTTCT.

The chain uses TRBV5-1 and TRBJ2-1, with a possible D match to TRBD2 (5 bases). V lost 4 bases and J lost 2, with 16 bases in between. CDR3 length: 16 amino acids. Germline V gene lookup returns CDR1 SGHRS and CDR2 YFSETQ. Here the CDR3 DNA reads TGCGCCAGCAGCCGGGTGGGTAGGGAGACCTACAATGAGCAGTTCTTC. Its translation: CASSRVGRETYNEQFF.

This clonotype was seen at least ten times. V usage is TRBV6-1 and J usage is TRBJ2-1, with 9 bases identical to TRBD2. Germline CDR1 is MNHNS and CDR2 is SASEGT. The CDR3 consists of 14 residues. V trimming: 6 bases; J trimming: 2 bases; junction bases outside the gene matches: 2. The CDR3 sequence is CASRAGGPYNEQFF. The CDR3, as DNA: TGTGCCAGCAGGGCGGGAGGGCCCTACAATGAGCAGTTCTTC.

This clonotype has ten or more counts. The chain carries TRBV5-1 and TRBJ2-7; no clear D. Germline CDR1 and CDR2: SGHRS and YFSETQ. The CDR3 covers 14 residues. Trimming removed 4 bases from V and 5 bases from J, with 16 bases in between. The CDR3 coding sequence is TGCGCCAGCAGCGCCTCTGGTCCGTCCAACGAGCAGTACTTC. Translating it yields CASSASGPSNEQYF.

This clonotype was detected ten times or more. V gene TRBV18 combines with J gene TRBJ2-3, with TRBD2 matching 7 bases. The V gene end was trimmed by 0 bases and the J gene end by 5 bases; junction bases not matched to a gene: 8. In germline, CDR1 is KGHSH, CDR2 LQKENI. CDR3 length: 16 residues. The CDR3 sequence is CASSPPGGRAIDTQYF. The CDR3, as DNA: TGTGCCAGCTCACCACCTGGGGGGAGGGCCATAGATACGCAGTATTTT.

This clonotype was observed many times. The chain links TRBV6-6 to TRBJ2-7; D perhaps matches TRBD2 (7 bases). The CDR3 has 15 amino acids. The germline CDR1 and CDR2 sequences are MNHNY and SVGAGI (reference sequence). V lost 6 bases and J 3 bases, leaving 18 bases between the germline ends. The CDR3 region is CASSHNREGVYEQYF. The CDR3 coding sequence is TGTGCCAGCAGCCATAACAGGGAGGGAGTCTACGAGCAGTACTTC.

The chain uses TRBV12-3 or TRBV12-4 and TRBJ1-4, with D maybe TRBD1 (6 bases). V was pared by 4 bases and J by 8 bases, with 20 bases between. The length of the CDR3 is 16 residues. CDR3 sequence: CASSSPFGRGREKLFF. CDR3 sequence (DNA): TGTGCCAGCAGTTCCCCTTTTGGGAGGGGGAGAGAAAAACTGTTTTTT.